This entry features one T cell receptor beta chain sequence. These data belong to a study of shared clonotypes between healthy human individuals. Profiled with immunoSEQ multiplex PCR; TCRdb holds only in-frame clones, not every one. The sample has some 1 million clones, about 75% seen once; the top ten hold approximately 1.5%. Trimming took off 6 bases at V and 3 bases at J, with 11 bases between the two ends. CDR1 and CDR2 from the germline V gene are SNHLY and FYNNEI. The CDR3 has 14 amino acids. This receptor was identified in a young man in good health. This rearrangement joins TRBV2 to TRBJ2-2; a possible D gene is TRBD2 (6 bases). Material for sequencing was memory CD4+ T cells sorted from blood. Described subset: CD45RA-negative fraction. CDR3: CASRGDSDTGELFF. The CDR3 DNA reads as TGTGCCAGCAGGGGGGACTCCGACACCGGGGAGCTGTTTTTT.